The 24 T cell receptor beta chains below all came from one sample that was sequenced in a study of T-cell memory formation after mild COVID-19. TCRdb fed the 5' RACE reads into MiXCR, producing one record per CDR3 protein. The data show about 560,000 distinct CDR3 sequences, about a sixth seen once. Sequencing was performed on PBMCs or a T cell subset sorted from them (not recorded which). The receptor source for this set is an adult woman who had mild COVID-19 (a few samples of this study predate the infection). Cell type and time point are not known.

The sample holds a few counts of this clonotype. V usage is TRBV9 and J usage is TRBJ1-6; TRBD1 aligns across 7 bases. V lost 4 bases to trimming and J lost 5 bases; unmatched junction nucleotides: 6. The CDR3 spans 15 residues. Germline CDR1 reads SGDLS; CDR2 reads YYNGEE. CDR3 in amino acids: CASSPRTGDNSPLHF. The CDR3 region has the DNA TGTGCCAGCAGCCCCCGGACAGGCGATAATTCACCCCTCCACTTT.

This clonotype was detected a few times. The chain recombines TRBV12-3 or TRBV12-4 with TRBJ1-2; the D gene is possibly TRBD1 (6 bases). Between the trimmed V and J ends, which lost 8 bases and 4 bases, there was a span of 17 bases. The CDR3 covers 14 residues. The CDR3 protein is CASSDRKPSYGYTF. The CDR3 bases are TGTGCCAGCTCCGACAGGAAACCCTCCTATGGCTACACCTTC.

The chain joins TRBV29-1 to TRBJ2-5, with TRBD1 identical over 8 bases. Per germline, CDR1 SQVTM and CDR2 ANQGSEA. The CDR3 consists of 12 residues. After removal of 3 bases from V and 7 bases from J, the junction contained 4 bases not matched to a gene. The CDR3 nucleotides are TGCAGCGTTGAGACAGGGGCGGGGACCCAGTACTTC. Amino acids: CSVETGAGTQYF.

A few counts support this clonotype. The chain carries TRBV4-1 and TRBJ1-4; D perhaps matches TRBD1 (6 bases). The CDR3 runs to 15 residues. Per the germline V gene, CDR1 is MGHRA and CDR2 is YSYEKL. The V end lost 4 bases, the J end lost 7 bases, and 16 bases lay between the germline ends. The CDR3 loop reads CASSLTPGEVEKLFF. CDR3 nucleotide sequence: TGCGCCAGCAGCCTCACGCCAGGGGAGGTTGAAAAACTGTTTTTT.

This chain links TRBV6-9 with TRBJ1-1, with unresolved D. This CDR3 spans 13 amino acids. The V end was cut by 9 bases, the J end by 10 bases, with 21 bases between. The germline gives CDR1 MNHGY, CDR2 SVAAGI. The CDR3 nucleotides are TGTGCCAGGATCGTTGGACTAGCCGAAGGAGCTTTCTTT. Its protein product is CARIVGLAEGAFF.

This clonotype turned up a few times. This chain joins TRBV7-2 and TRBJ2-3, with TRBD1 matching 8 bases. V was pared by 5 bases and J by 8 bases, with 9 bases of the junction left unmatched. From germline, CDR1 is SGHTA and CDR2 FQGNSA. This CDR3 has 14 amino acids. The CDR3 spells CASSLQGDVGTQYF. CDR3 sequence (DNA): TGTGCCAGCAGCCTACAGGGGGACGTGGGTACGCAGTATTTT.

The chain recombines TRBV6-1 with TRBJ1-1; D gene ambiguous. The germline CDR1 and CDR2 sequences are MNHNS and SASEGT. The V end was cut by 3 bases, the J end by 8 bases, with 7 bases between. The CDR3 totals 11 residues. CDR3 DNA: TGTGCCAGCAGTGAGGAGGCGGAAGCTTTCTTT. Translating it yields CASSEEAEAFF.

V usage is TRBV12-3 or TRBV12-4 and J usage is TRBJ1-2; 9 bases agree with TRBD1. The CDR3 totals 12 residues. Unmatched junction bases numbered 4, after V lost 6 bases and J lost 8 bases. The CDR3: CASRGDRDGYTF. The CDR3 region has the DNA TGTGCCAGCAGAGGGGACAGGGACGGCTACACCTTC.

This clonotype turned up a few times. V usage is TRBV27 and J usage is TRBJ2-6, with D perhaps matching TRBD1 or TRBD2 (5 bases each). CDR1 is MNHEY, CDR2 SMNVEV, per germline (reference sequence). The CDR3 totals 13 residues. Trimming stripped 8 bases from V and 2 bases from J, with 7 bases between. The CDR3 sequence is CASVGAGANVLTF. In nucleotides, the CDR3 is TGTGCCAGCGTGGGGGCTGGGGCCAACGTCCTGACTTTC.

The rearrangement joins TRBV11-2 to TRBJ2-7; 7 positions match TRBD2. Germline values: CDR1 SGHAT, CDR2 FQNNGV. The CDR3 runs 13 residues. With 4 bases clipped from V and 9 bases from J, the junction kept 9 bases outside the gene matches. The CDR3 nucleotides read TGTGCCAGCAGCTACGCGGGGGACTTGGGGCAGTACTTC. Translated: CASSYAGDLGQYF.

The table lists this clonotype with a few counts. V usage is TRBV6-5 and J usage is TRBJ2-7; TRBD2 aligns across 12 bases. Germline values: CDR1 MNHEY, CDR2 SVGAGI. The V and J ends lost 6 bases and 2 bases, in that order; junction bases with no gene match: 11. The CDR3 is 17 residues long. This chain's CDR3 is CASSPLMLAGGPYEQYF. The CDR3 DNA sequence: TGTGCCAGCAGCCCCCTGATGCTAGCGGGAGGGCCCTACGAGCAGTACTTC.

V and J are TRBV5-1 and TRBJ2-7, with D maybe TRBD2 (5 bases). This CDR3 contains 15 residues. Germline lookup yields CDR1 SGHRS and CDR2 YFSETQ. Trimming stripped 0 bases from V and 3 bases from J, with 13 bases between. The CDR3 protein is CASSLGFDGLYEQYF. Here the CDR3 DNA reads TGCGCCAGCAGCTTGGGGTTCGACGGACTCTACGAGCAGTACTTC. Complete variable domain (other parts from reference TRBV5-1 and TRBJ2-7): KAGVTQTPRYLIKTRGQQVTLSCSPISGHRSVSWYQQTPGQGLQFLFEYFSETQRNKGNFPGRFSGRQFSNSRSEMNVSTLELGDSALYLCASSLGFDGLYEQYFGPGTRLTVT.

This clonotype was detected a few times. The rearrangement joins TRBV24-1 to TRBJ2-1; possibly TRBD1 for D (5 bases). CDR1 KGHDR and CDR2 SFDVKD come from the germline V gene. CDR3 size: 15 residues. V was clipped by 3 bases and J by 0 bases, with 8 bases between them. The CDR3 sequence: CATSDRGGSYNEQFF. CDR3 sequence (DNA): TGTGCCACCAGTGATAGGGGCGGCTCCTACAATGAGCAGTTCTTC.

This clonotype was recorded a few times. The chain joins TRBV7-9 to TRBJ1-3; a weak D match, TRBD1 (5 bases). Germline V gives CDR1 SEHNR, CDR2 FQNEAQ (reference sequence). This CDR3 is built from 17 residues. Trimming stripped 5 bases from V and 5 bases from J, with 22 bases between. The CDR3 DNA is TGTGCCAGCAGCCTTTTTGACGCGTGGCAGGGAAGAAACACCATATATTTT. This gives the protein CASSLFDAWQGRNTIYF.

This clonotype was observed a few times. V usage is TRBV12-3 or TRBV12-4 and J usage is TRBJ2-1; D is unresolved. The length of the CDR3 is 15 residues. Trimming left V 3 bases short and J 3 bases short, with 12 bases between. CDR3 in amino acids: CASSLATGHYNEQFF. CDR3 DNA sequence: TGTGCCAGCAGTTTGGCCACTGGGCACTACAATGAGCAGTTCTTC.

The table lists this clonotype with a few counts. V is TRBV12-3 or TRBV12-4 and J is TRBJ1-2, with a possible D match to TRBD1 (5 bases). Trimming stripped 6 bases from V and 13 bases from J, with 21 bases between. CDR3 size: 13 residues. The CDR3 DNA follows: TGTGCCAGCAGCCTGACAGCCGCGGGGCCCGCCACCTTC. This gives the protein CASSLTAAGPATF.

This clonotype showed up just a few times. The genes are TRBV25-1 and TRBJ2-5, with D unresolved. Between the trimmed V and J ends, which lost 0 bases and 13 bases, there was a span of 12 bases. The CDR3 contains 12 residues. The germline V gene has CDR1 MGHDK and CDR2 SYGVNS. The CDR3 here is CASSEYRRSLYF. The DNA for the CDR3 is TGTGCCAGCAGTGAATATAGACGGAGCCTGTACTTC. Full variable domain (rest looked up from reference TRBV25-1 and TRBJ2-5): EADIYQTPRYLVIGTGKKITLECSQTMGHDKMYWYQQDPGMELHLIHYSYGVNSTEKGDLSSESTVSRIRTEHFPLTLESARPSHTSQYLCASSEYRRSLYFGPGTRLLVL.

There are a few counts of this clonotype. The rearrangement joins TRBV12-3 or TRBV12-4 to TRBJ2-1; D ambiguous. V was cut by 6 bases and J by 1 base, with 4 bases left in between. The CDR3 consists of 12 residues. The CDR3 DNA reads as TGTGCCAGCAGATCATCCTACAATGAGCAGTTCTTC. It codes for CASRSSYNEQFF.

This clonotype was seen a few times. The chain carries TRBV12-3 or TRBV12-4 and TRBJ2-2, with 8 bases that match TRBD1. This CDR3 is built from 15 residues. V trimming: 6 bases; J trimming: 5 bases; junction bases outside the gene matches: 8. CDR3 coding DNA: TGTGCCAGCAGACAAAGACAGGGGTCAACCGGGGAGCTGTTTTTT. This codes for CASRQRQGSTGELFF.

The DNA of the CDR3 is TGTGCCAGCAGTTACGATCCCGGACAGGGCTTCAATGAGCAGTTCTTC. This sequence encodes CASSYDPGQGFNEQFF. V usage is TRBV6-2 or TRBV6-3 and J usage is TRBJ2-1, with 8 nucleotides matching TRBD1. Germline CDR1 MNHEY, CDR2 SVGEGT. The CDR3 is 16 residues long. The V segment lost 2 bases and the J segment 6 bases; nucleotides outside the gene matches: 9.

Here the CDR3 DNA reads TGCGCCAGCAGCGAAAAGGAGGGTGGGACCCAGTACTTC. Translating it yields CASSEKEGGTQYF. The chain joins TRBV4-3 to TRBJ2-5; tentatively, D is TRBD2 (6 bases). V gave up 5 bases and J gave up 7 bases, with 14 bases separating them. CDR3 length: 13 amino acids. The germline V gene encodes CDR1 LGHNA and CDR2 YSLEER.

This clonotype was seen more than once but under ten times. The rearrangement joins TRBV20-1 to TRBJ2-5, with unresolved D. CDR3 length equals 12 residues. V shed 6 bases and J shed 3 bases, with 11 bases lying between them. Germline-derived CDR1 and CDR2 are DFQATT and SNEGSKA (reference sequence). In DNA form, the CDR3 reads TGCAGTGCCACGCCAGGCAAAGAGACCCAGTACTTC. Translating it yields CSATPGKETQYF.

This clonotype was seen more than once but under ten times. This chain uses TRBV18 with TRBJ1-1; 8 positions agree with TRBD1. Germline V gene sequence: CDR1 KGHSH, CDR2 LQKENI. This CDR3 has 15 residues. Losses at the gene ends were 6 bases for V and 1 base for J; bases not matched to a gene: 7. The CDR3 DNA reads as TGTGCCAGCTCGCGCATGGGACAGGAGAACACTGAAGCTTTCTTT. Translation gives CASSRMGQENTEAFF.

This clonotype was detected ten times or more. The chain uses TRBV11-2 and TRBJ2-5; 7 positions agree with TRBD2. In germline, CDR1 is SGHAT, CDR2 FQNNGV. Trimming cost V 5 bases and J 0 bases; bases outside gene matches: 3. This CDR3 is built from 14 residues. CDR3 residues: CASSAGLDQETQYF. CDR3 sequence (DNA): TGTGCCAGCAGCGCAGGACTAGACCAAGAGACCCAGTACTTC.